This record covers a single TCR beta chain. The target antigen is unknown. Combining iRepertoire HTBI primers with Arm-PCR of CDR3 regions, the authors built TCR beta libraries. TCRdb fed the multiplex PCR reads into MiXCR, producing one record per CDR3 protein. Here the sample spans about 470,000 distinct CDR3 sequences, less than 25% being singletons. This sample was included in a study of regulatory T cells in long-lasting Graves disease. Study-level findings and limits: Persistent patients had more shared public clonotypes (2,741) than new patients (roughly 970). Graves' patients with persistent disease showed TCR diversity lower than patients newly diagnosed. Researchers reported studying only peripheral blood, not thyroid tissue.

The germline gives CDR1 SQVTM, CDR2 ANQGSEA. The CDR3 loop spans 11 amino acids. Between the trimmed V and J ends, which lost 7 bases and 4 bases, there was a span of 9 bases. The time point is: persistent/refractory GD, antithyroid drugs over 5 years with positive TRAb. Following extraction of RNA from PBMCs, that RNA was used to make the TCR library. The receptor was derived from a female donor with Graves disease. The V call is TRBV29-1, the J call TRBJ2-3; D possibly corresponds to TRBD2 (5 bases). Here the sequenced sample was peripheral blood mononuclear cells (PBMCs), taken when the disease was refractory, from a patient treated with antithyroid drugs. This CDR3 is CSGTYADTQYF. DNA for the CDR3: TGCAGCGGGACTTACGCAGATACGCAGTATTTT.